The entry below describes one T cell receptor (beta chain). How the authors handled the data: Reference gene primer amplification in the assay estimated nucleated cell counts. Assay used: immunoSEQ multiplex PCR; TCRdb lists only in-frame clones, some missing. V, J and clone size derive from that table, while D and trimming were established from the DNA sequence. The data show some 120,000 clones, less than 90% seen once. This specimen comes from a study of blood T cell repertoires in COVID-19. Across the whole study: Samples came from the United States, Italy and Spain, spanning acute and convalescent COVID-19. T cells, B-cell-depleted T cells, or PBMCs provided the cDNA or gDNA that served as material.

This clonotype was obtained from a man aged 30 to 39 with acute or convalescent COVID-19. The source material was peripheral blood.

This chain's CDR3 is CSVGASPDTQYF. CDR3 sequence (DNA): TGCAGCGTGGGGGCATCGCCAGATACGCAGTATTTT. The rearrangement uses TRBV29-1 and TRBJ2-3; D possibly corresponds to TRBD1 (6 bases). The germline V gene encodes CDR1 SQVTM and CDR2 ANQGSEA. This CDR3 is built from 12 residues. V was clipped by 6 bases and J by 4 bases, with 11 bases between them.